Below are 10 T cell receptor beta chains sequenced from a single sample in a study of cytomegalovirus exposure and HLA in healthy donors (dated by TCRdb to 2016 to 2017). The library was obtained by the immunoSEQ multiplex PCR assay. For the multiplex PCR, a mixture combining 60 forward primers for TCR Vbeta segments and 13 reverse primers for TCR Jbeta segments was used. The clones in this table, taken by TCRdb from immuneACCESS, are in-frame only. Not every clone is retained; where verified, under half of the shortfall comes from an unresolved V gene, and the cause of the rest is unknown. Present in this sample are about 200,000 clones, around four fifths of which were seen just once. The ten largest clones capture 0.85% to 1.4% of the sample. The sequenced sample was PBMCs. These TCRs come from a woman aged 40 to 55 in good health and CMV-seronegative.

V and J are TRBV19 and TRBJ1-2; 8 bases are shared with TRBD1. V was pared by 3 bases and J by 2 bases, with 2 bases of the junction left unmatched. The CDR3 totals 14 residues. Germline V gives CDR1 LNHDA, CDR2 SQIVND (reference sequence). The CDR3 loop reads CASSMTGANYGYTF. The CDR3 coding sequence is TGTGCCAGTAGTATGACAGGGGCCAACTATGGCTACACCTTC.

CDR3 amino acids: CASSLSRYGYTF. The CDR3 nucleotides are TGTGCCAGCAGTTTATCGCGGTATGGCTACACCTTC. This rearrangement joins TRBV28 to TRBJ1-2; D is ambiguous. Germline V gene data show CDR1 as MDHEN and CDR2 as SYDVKM. This CDR3 comprises 12 residues. V gave up 1 base and J gave up 5 bases, with 5 bases separating them.

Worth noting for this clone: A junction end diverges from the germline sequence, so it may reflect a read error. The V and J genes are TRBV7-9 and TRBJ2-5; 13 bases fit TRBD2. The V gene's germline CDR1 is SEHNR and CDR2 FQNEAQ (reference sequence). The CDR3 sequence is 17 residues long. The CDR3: CVSSPGLAGIRQETQYF. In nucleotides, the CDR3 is TGTGTCAGCAGCCCGGGACTAGCGGGAATTCGCCAAGAGACCCAGTACTTC.

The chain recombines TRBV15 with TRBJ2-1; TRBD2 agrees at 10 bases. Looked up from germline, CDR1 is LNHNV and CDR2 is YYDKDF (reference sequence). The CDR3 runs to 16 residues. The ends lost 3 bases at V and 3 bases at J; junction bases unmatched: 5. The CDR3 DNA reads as TGTGCCACCAGCAGGGGGGCTAGCGGGGGCTACAATGAGCAGTTCTTC. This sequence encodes CATSRGASGGYNEQFF.

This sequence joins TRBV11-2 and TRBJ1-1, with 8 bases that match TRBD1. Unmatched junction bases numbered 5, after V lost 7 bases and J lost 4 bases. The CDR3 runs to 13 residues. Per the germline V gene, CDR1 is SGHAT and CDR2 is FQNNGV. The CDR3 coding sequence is TGTGCCAGCACCCGACAGGGGTTCACTGAAGCTTTCTTT. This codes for CASTRQGFTEAFF.

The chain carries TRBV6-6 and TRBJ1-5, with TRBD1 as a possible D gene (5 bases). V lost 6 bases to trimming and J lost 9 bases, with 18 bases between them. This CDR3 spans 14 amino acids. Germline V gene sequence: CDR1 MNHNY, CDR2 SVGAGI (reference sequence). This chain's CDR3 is CASSRGTAVGPQHF. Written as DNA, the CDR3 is TGTGCCAGCAGCCGGGGGACTGCGGTGGGGCCCCAGCATTTT.

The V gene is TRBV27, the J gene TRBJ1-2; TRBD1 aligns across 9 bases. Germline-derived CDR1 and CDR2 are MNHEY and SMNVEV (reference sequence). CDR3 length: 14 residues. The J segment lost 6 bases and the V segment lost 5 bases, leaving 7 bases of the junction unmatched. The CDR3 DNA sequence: TGTGCCAGCAGTCGCGGGACAGGGTGGGATGGCTACACCTTC. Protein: CASSRGTGWDGYTF.

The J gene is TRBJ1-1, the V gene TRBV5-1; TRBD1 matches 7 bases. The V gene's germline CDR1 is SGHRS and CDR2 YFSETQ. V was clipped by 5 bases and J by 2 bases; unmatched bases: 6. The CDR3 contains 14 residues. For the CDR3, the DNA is TGCGCCAGCAGAACTGGGACAGTTAACACTGAAGCTTTCTTT. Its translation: CASRTGTVNTEAFF. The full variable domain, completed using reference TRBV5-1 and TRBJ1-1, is KAGVTQTPRYLIKTRGQQVTLSCSPISGHRSVSWYQQTPGQGLQFLFEYFSETQRNKGNFPGRFSGRQFSNSRSEMNVSTLELGDSALYLCASRTGTVNTEAFFGQGTRLTVV.

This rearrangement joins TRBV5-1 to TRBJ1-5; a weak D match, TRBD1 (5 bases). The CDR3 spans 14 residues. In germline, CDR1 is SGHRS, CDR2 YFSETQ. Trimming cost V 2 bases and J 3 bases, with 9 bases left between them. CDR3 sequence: CASSFGGYNQPQHF. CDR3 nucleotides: TGCGCCAGCAGCTTCGGGGGTTACAATCAGCCCCAGCATTTT.

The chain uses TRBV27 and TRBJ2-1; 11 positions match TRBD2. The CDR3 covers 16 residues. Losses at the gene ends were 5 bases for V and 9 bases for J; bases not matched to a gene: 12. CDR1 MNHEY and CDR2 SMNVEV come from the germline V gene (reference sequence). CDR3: CASSPPTSGNRLEQFF. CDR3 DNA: TGTGCCAGCAGTCCACCGACTAGCGGGAACCGTCTTGAGCAGTTCTTC.